This T cell receptor (beta chain) was retrieved from a study of control samples from healthy donors and cancer patients. V was cut by 8 bases and J by 0 bases, with 5 bases left in between. Germline lookup yields CDR1 MNHEY and CDR2 SVGAGI. This CDR3 region has 11 residues. Measured with immunoSEQ multiplex PCR; TCRdb has only the in-frame clones, and not every one. The sample shows some 160,000 clones, approximately 90% of them seen only once. The source of this sequence is a woman younger than 45 in good health. The V gene is TRBV6-5, the J gene TRBJ2-7; D gene unclear. Material for sequencing was blood. Written as DNA, the CDR3 is TGTGCCAGCTCCGACTCCTACGAGCAGTACTTC. Protein sequence: CASSDSYEQYF.